This T cell receptor (beta chain) was observed in a study of CD8 T cells in acute hepatitis C reinfection. General study points: About a dozen public clonotypes were found regardless of outcome. All groups preferentially used TRBV04 and TRBV06, which was not due to overrepresentation in the naive pool. Diversity was high, without significant differences between resolver and chronic groups.

Time point indicated: naive CD8 control sorted from an acute-time-point sample. Cells were stained for CD3, CD8 and CD45RO, excluding dead cells. The table came from immunoSEQ multiplex PCR; TCRdb's copy has only in-frame clones and leaves some out. This sample has 30,000 to 45,000 clones, with 80% to 90% found just once. As for this clone: The antigen is not known.

The V segment lost 5 bases and the J segment 7 bases; nucleotides outside the gene matches: 4. The CDR3 sequence is 12 residues long. The V gene's germline CDR1 is MDHEN and CDR2 SYDVKM. The clonotype was recovered from a woman aged 18-29 years who spontaneously cleared hepatitis C infection. The V and J genes are TRBV28 and TRBJ1-1, with 7 bases lining up with TRBD1. The sequenced material came from naive CD8+ T cells from PBMCs. This chain's CDR3 is CASSHGTVEAFF. DNA of the CDR3: TGTGCCAGCAGTCATGGGACAGTTGAAGCTTTCTTT.